This T cell receptor (beta chain) was profiled in a study of T-cell reconstitution after alpha-beta-depleted transplantation in children. The germline gives CDR1 LGHDT, CDR2 YNNKEL (reference sequence). The CDR3 is made up of 15 amino acids. V was clipped by 4 bases and J by 10 bases, with 20 bases between them. Construction of the TCRbeta library involved unique molecular identifiers. One entry per CDR3 protein, called by TCRdb with MiXCR from the PCR reads. The data contain some 290,000 distinct CDR3 sequences, almost 10% of them singletons. This clonotype was picked up many times. The chain recombines TRBV3-1 with TRBJ2-1, with D possibly matching TRBD1 (6 bases). This clonotype was sampled from a human donor who donated a stem cell graft to a child with SCID. Sequences were derived from PBMCs from the stem cell graft donor, sampled from the stem cell graft. Written as DNA, the CDR3 is TGTGCCAGCAGCCTCCGACAGGTCCCGAGCGTCGAGCAGTTCTTC. Translated: CASSLRQVPSVEQFF.